This T cell receptor (beta chain) was sequenced for a study of shared clonotypes between healthy human individuals (dated by TCRdb to 2018 to 2020). For context, the study as a whole: The cohort included three men and two women between 18 and 49 years of age. Each donor's leukapheresis produced roughly between roughly 0.94 and 9.5 billion PBMCs. Blood TCR repertoires of about five healthy adults were deeply sequenced to estimate repertoire size and the extent of clonotype sharing between individuals. Per donor, three plates each were used for CD4 naive and CD4 memory, two for CD8 naive, and one for CD8 memory. Different laboratories and diverse techniques were used to prepare libraries and sequence TCR repertoires, to increase sequencing depth and limit assay-specific biases. Overall study outcomes, separate from this receptor: Sampling was limited to blood, and TCR repertoires in tissue likely differ from TCR repertoires in blood. Higher generation probabilities were observed for clonotypes shared by all four sorted-subset donors than for non-shared clonotypes. Larger estimated clonotype richness was generally found for naive subsets than for memory subsets. When a few donors were compared, the shared fraction of clonotypes was about 5% for naive CD4, around 4% for naive CD8, 2% to 2.5% for memory CD4, and roughly 0.4% for memory CD8. Pairwise subsampling led to the expectation that sequencing depth would affect the degree of clonotype sharing among donors. Rarefaction of sorted-subset datasets indicated incomplete sequencing despite the large sequencing depth. Because the study included only a small number of donors, the genetic and exposure-history diversity represented was limited.

A word on this clone: Its antigen remains unidentified. Per-nucleotide qualities are absent, and no much larger clonotype sits a single base away.

Donors were healthy HIV-negative adults with no recently reported acute infections or vaccinations. Every donor was a Caucasian adult living in Nashville, Tennessee, USA. CD4+ T cells were enriched by magnetic negative selection; naive cells were then positively selected on CD45RA, and the negative fraction formed the memory subset. Blood was obtained by leukapheresis, after which PBMCs were separated by Ficoll-Histopaque density gradient centrifugation and cryopreserved in liquid nitrogen vapor phase. Analytical flow cytometry was used to check the purity and quantity of each magnetically sorted T cell population. Genomic DNA was isolated from every sorted fraction and measured by UV absorbance on a Nanodrop 2000c. Using the deep immunoSEQ assay, TCR CDR3 regions were amplified from genomic DNA by multiplex PCR. Extracted genomic DNA from each cell subset was spread evenly across all wells of several immunoSEQ 96-well plates, with each plate serving as a replicate. Each replicate PCR for sorted subsets received 150 to 250 ng genomic DNA, equal to about 29,000 T cell genomes. Purified libraries were quantified with a Qubit 3.0 fluorometer, sized on a Bioanalyzer 2100, and re-quantified with the KAPA Library Quantification kit. Every immunoSEQ 96-well plate was sequenced on a separate single-read 150-cycle Illumina NextSeq 550 flow cell. The original methods were these. Because only junctional sequences without quality scores were contained in the immunoSEQ output, filtering matching that applied to full-length reads could not be performed. To assign V/J genes and CDR3, sequences were annotated against IMGT germline references using PyIR, a Python wrapper for IgBLAST v1.9. Reads were removed for weak V/J assignments (E-value above 1e-6), missing CDR3, stop codons, out-of-frame junctions, or ambiguous translated residues. V3J clonotypes were defined as sequences sharing the same inferred V gene, J gene, and CDR3 amino acid sequence. To compute the percentage overlap between repertoires, the number of shared unique clonotypes was divided by the size of the smaller repertoire. Richness of each repertoire was evaluated using RTK rarefaction, the Chao1 estimator, and Recon v2.1 estimates of unobserved clonotypes. For all TCRbeta clonotypes obtained by the gDNA method from a few donors, generation probabilities were computed with OLGA. Sourced from immuneACCESS, this table was stored by TCRdb with only in-frame sequences that have V and J called. A share of the clones is absent; for the studies checked, an unresolved V gene accounts for under half, and the remainder has no known explanation. V and J calls and clone size come straight from that table; D and trimming were deduced from the DNA. For this sample there are 2.3 million or so clones; approximately 95% appear just once. The top ten hold under 0.45% of the sample.

This clonotype originated in a man aged 18 to 30 in good health. Some clones in this sample may be carry-over from other donors' samples. The sample was naive CD4+ T cells from PBMCs. In the paper's terms, the cell subset or site label means: CD45RA+ positively selected.

This receptor carries the CDR3 CSVADSPNYGYTF. The bases are TGCAGCGTTGCGGACAGCCCTAACTATGGCTACACCTTC. The rearrangement joined TRBV29-1 to TRBJ1-2; D gene: possibly TRBD1, on 6 matching bases. Trimming at the junction amounts to 4 bases on V and 0 bases on J, and the germline ends lie 9 bases apart. The germline V gene specifies SQVTM as CDR1 and ANQGSEA as CDR2. The CDR3 holds 13 amino acids from the cysteine to the phenylalanine. The entry retains the CDR3 DNA only, 39 bases that are in frame from base 1.